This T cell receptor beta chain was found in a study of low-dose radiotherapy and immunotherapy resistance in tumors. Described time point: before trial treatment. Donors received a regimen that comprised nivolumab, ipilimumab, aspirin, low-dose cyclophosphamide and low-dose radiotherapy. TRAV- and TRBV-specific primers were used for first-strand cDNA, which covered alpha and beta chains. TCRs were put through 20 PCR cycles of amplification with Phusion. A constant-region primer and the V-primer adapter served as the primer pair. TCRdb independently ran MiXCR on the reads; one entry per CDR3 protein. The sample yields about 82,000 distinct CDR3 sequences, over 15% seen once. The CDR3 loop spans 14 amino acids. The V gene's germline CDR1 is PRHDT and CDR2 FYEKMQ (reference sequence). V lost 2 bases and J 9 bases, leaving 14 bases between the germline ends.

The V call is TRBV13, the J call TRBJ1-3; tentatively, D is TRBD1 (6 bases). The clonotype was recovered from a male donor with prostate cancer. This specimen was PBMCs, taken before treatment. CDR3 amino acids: CASSLFTGMGTIYF. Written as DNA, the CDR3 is TGTGCCAGCAGCTTATTCACAGGGATGGGCACCATATATTTT.